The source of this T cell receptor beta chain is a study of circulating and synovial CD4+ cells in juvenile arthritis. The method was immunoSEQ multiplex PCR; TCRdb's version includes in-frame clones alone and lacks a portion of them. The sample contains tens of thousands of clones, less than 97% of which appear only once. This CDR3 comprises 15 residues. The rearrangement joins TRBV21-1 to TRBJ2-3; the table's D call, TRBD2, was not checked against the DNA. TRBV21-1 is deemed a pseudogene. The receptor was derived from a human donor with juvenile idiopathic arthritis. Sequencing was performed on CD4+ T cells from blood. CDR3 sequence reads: CASSKGGRETDTQYF. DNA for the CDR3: TGTGCCAGCAGCAAAGGAGGGCGGGAGACAGATACGCAGTATTTT.